The 30 T cell receptor beta chains below come from one sample, sequenced in a study of OX40 agonist ivuxolimab in advanced cancers. Some clones are missing from TCRdb's copy, which holds only in-frame ones; the method was immunoSEQ multiplex PCR. The table has tens of thousands of clones, 85% to 90% seen once. Sequencing was performed on CD4+ or CD8+ T cells sorted from blood, taken in a trial of the OX40 agonist ivuxolimab. The receptors shown here come from an adult with an advanced solid tumor such as melanoma, head and neck, liver or kidney cancer.

The V gene is TRBV28, the J gene TRBJ1-4; D gene ambiguous. Trimming pared 4 bases from V and 7 bases from J, leaving 10 bases between. The V gene's germline CDR1 is MDHEN and CDR2 SYDVKM. The CDR3 spans 13 residues. CDR3 protein: CASSSPATEKLFF. DNA for the CDR3: TGTGCCAGCAGTTCCCCGGCCACTGAAAAACTGTTTTTT.

As DNA, the CDR3 is TGTGCCATTTCCCGGAAAGGCGGCCCTGTCTCCTACGAGCAGTACTTC. Translating gives CAISRKGGPVSYEQYF. The chain combines TRBV5-4 with TRBJ2-7, with unresolved D. Trimming took off 9 bases at V and 0 bases at J, with 22 bases between the two ends. This CDR3 spans 16 amino acids. The germline CDR1 and CDR2 sequences are SGHNT and YYREEE (reference sequence).

With regard to this clone: Other DNA sequences in the same sample also yield this CDR3. The rearrangement links TRBV7-2 to TRBJ2-5, with TRBD2 matching over 10 bases. CDR1 and CDR2 (germline): SGHTA, FQGNSA. The CDR3 length is 16 residues. The trim removed 4 bases at V and 5 bases at J, leaving 10 bases unmatched. CDR3 residues: CASSYISGLATETQYF. DNA of the CDR3: TGTGCCAGCAGCTATATTTCGGGACTAGCGACCGAGACCCAGTACTTC.

The chain joins TRBV7-9 to TRBJ2-7; TRBD2 might be the D (5 bases). The CDR3 is made up of 15 amino acids. Trimming removed 5 bases at V and 2 bases at J, with 16 bases between. CDR1 and CDR2 from the germline V gene are SEHNR and FQNEAQ (reference sequence). Here the CDR3 DNA reads TGTGCCAGCAGCCAAGGGCCGGGGTTCCCCTACGAGCAGTACTTC. It yields the protein CASSQGPGFPYEQYF.

The chain combines TRBV6-4 with TRBJ2-1; D gene unclear. CDR1 is MRHNA, CDR2 SNTAGT, per germline. CDR3 length: 14 amino acids. V shed 4 bases and J shed 11 bases, with 18 bases lying between them. As DNA, the CDR3 is TGTGCCAGCAGTGTGGACCCCGAAGGCTCACAGCAGTTCTTC. It specifies CASSVDPEGSQQFF.

The V call is TRBV19, the J call TRBJ1-3; the D is unclear. Germline V lookup: CDR1 LNHDA, CDR2 SQIVND (reference sequence). Deletions cut 3 bases from V and 3 bases from J, with 6 bases between. CDR3 length: 13 amino acids. CDR3 loop: CASSIRDGNTIYF. Written as DNA, the CDR3 is TGTGCCAGTAGTATCCGGGATGGAAACACCATATATTTT. The full variable domain, completed using reference TRBV19 and TRBJ1-3, is DGGITQSPKYLFRKEGQNVTLSCEQNLNHDAMYWYRQDPGQGLRLIYYSQIVNDFQKGDIAEGYSVSREKKESFPLTVTSAQKNPTAFYLCASSIRDGNTIYFGEGSWLTVV.

This clone was found once. The J gene is TRBJ2-7, the V gene TRBV2; 10 bases match TRBD1. The germline V gene has CDR1 SNHLY and CDR2 FYNNEI. This CDR3 comprises 12 residues. Losses at the gene ends were 11 bases for V and 3 bases for J; bases not matched to a gene: 4. CDR3 in DNA: TGTGCCGGGGGACAGGGGAGCTACGAGCAGTACTTC. Encoded protein: CAGGQGSYEQYF.

This clone was counted a single time. This chain joins TRBV6-1 and TRBJ1-6, with unresolved D. Trimming pared 2 bases from V and 0 bases from J, leaving 17 bases between. The V gene's germline CDR1 is MNHNS and CDR2 SASEGT. The CDR3 runs to 19 residues. The chain's CDR3 is CASSENTIPPSSYNSPLHF. The CDR3 DNA follows: TGTGCCAGCAGTGAAAACACCATCCCGCCGAGCTCCTATAATTCACCCCTCCACTTT.

The genes are TRBV18 and TRBJ1-5, with unresolved D. Germline lookup yields CDR1 KGHSH and CDR2 LQKENI. The length of the CDR3 is 13 residues. V was trimmed by 2 bases and J by 1 base, leaving 3 bases between them. The CDR3 bases are TGTGCCAGCTCACCAGGCAGCAATCAGCCCCAGCATTTT. This encodes CASSPGSNQPQHF.

CDR3: CATSREVSPADTQYF. In DNA, the CDR3 is TGTGCCACCAGCAGAGAGGTTAGCCCGGCAGATACGCAGTATTTT. This chain connects TRBV15 to TRBJ2-3; D not certain. The V end was cut by 0 bases, the J end by 4 bases, with 11 bases between. Germline CDR1 is LNHNV and CDR2 is YYDKDF (reference sequence). CDR3 length equals 15 residues.

This rearrangement joins TRBV10-3 to TRBJ1-2; the D is unclear. CDR1 is ENHRY, CDR2 SYGVKD, per germline. The CDR3 loop spans 13 amino acids. With 2 bases removed from V and 3 bases from J, the gap between germline ends came to 7 bases. The CDR3 sequence is CAISENRDYGYTF. The CDR3 nucleotides read TGTGCCATCAGTGAGAACAGAGACTATGGCTACACCTTC.

The CDR3 DNA follows: TGCAGCGTAGAGTGGGGGGCTGGAAACATATGGAATCAGCCCCAGCATTTT. Amino acids: CSVEWGAGNIWNQPQHF. The chain carries TRBV29-1 and TRBJ1-5; D is possibly TRBD1 (6 bases). V was trimmed by 6 bases and J by 4 bases, leaving 25 bases between them. CDR1 and CDR2 from the germline V gene are SQVTM and ANQGSEA. The CDR3 has 17 residues.

The V gene is TRBV5-8, the J gene TRBJ1-1; a weak D match, TRBD1 (6 bases). V lost 7 bases to trimming and J lost 6 bases, with 13 bases between them. The CDR3 loop spans 12 amino acids. The germline CDR1 and CDR2 sequences are SGHTS and YDEGEE. The chain's CDR3 is CASPWRGSEAFF. CDR3 DNA sequence: TGTGCCAGCCCTTGGAGGGGGTCTGAAGCTTTCTTT.

The chain has TRBV5-1 and TRBJ1-4; D remains unclear. CDR3 size: 16 residues. Germline-derived CDR1 and CDR2 are SGHRS and YFSETQ. V lost 4 bases and J lost 8, with 21 bases in between. The CDR3 DNA reads as TGCGCCAGCAGCCCCGGCGAAGTTGCGTCCTGGGAAAAACTGTTTTTT. Amino acids: CASSPGEVASWEKLFF.

In DNA, the CDR3 is TGTGCCAGCTCAAGGACATCGAACACTGAAGCTTTCTTT. It yields the protein CASSRTSNTEAFF. V usage is TRBV18 and J usage is TRBJ1-1; D might be TRBD1 (5 bases). V was cut by 5 bases and J by 1 base, with 8 bases left in between. Germline loops: CDR1 KGHSH, CDR2 LQKENI. The length of the CDR3 is 13 residues.

The chain combines TRBV19 with TRBJ2-7; 7 bases map to TRBD1. Germline assignment: CDR1 LNHDA and CDR2 SQIVND (reference sequence). The CDR3 loop spans 15 amino acids. V dropped 4 bases and J dropped 1; count of bases not matched to a gene: 7. In nucleotides, the CDR3 is TGTGCCAGTAGTAAGCAGGGGGACCTATCCTACGAGCAGTACTTC. The encoded protein is CASSKQGDLSYEQYF.

The chain employs TRBV6-1 and TRBJ1-6; tentatively, D is TRBD1 (6 bases). The length of the CDR3 is 16 residues. CDR1 is MNHNS and CDR2 is SASEGT in the germline V gene. Trimming removed 4 bases at V and 0 bases at J, with 10 bases between. The CDR3 nucleotides read TGTGCCAGCAGTGTAGAACAGGGCTCCTATAATTCACCCCTCCACTTT. Protein product: CASSVEQGSYNSPLHF.

This sequence joins TRBV7-9 and TRBJ2-1, with 7 positions matching TRBD2. The CDR3 covers 14 residues. CDR1 is SEHNR and CDR2 is FQNEAQ in the germline V gene (reference sequence). V was pared by 1 base and J by 7 bases, with 4 bases of the junction left unmatched. This CDR3 reads CASSLVAGENEQFF. In DNA form, the CDR3 reads TGTGCCAGCAGCTTAGTGGCGGGAGAGAATGAGCAGTTCTTC.

V and J are TRBV30 and TRBJ2-1; TRBD2 aligns across 9 bases. The length of the CDR3 is 14 residues. Germline CDR1 reads GTSNPN; CDR2 reads SVGIG (reference sequence). V gave up 5 bases and J gave up 5 bases; unmatched junction bases: 7. The chain's CDR3 is CAWCPGTSNNEQFF. For the CDR3, the DNA is TGTGCCTGGTGCCCGGGGACTAGCAACAATGAGCAGTTCTTC.

The chain links TRBV30 to TRBJ2-3; 9 nucleotides align to TRBD2. Unmatched junction bases numbered 18, after V lost 4 bases and J lost 4 bases. This CDR3 region has 18 residues. Germline CDR1 and CDR2: GTSNPN and SVGIG (reference sequence). The CDR3 protein is CAWKTNKLLAGAADTQYF. CDR3 DNA sequence: TGTGCCTGGAAAACCAATAAACTCTTAGCGGGAGCAGCAGATACGCAGTATTTT.

This clone was counted a single time. The J gene is TRBJ1-2, the V gene TRBV9; the D is unclear. The CDR3 is 15 amino acids. Germline assignment: CDR1 SGDLS and CDR2 YYNGEE. The ends were cut back, 4 bases at V and 6 bases at J, with 19 bases in the middle. CDR3 sequence (DNA): TGTGCCAGCAGCTCTCTCCGGGCCAGCCGACATGGCTACACCTTC. It yields the protein CASSSLRASRHGYTF.

This clone showed up just a few times. The chain has TRBV5-1 and TRBJ1-4; D remains ambiguous. The ends were cut back, 4 bases at V and 0 bases at J, with 7 bases in the middle. CDR1 and CDR2 from the germline V gene are SGHRS and YFSETQ. The CDR3 is 14 residues long. The CDR3 sequence: CASSPDSTNEKLFF. The CDR3 DNA follows: TGCGCCAGCAGCCCGGATTCAACTAATGAAAAACTGTTTTTT.

To note about this clone: The same CDR3 can be traced to other DNA sequences in this sample. J is TRBJ2-7 and V is TRBV28; TRBD1 matches at 9 bases. Unmatched junction bases numbered 3, after V lost 4 bases and J lost 2 bases. The CDR3 loop spans 14 amino acids. Germline values: CDR1 MDHEN, CDR2 SYDVKM. In nucleotides, the CDR3 is TGTGCCAGCAGTTCGGGACAGGGTCCCTACGAGCAGTACTTC. Translation: CASSSGQGPYEQYF.

The chain joins TRBV11-2 to TRBJ2-7; TRBD1 is a possible D gene (5 bases). The CDR3 covers 14 residues. V lost 6 bases and J 2 bases, leaving 14 bases between the germline ends. Germline-derived CDR1 and CDR2 are SGHAT and FQNNGV. The CDR3 loop reads CASSSTGSTYEQYF. CDR3 coding DNA: TGTGCCAGCAGTTCCACAGGTTCAACCTACGAGCAGTACTTC. Combining the CDR3 with reference TRBV11-2 and TRBJ2-7 gives the whole variable domain EAGVAQSPRYKIIEKRQSVAFWCNPISGHATLYWYQQILGQGPKLLIQFQNNGVVDDSQLPKDRFSAERLKGVDSTLKIQPAKLEDSAVYLCASSSTGSTYEQYFGPGTRLTVT.

The chain is built from TRBV15 and TRBJ2-7; tentative D call: TRBD2 (6 bases). Trimming shortened V by 7 bases and J by 5 bases, and 18 bases separated the two germline ends. The CDR3 is 14 residues long. CDR1 and CDR2 from the germline V gene are LNHNV and YYDKDF (reference sequence). The CDR3 region is CATTPTGGANEQYF. CDR3 in DNA: TGTGCCACCACCCCCACCGGGGGAGCCAACGAGCAGTACTTC.

The chain joins TRBV28 to TRBJ1-2; 10 nucleotides match TRBD1. With V trimmed by 5 bases and J by 5 bases, 2 bases remained unmatched. This CDR3 is built from 13 residues. Germline values: CDR1 MDHEN, CDR2 SYDVKM. This CDR3 reads CASSGDRGYGYTF. In DNA, the CDR3 is TGTGCCAGCAGTGGGGACAGGGGATATGGCTACACCTTC.

The chain recombines TRBV6-5 with TRBJ1-1, with no clear D. The CDR3 extends over 14 amino acids. Germline V gene lookup returns CDR1 MNHEY and CDR2 SVGAGI. Trimming stripped 6 bases from V and 4 bases from J, with 15 bases between. The CDR3 DNA sequence: TGTGCCAGCAGCGCTGCCCTTCAGGTCACTGAAGCTTTCTTT. Translation gives CASSAALQVTEAFF.

This clone was detected only once. This chain links TRBV18 with TRBJ2-7; maybe TRBD2 (6 bases). The CDR3 spans 14 residues. Germline values: CDR1 KGHSH, CDR2 LQKENI. V lost 3 bases and J 2 bases, leaving 11 bases between the germline ends. The CDR3 region is CASSPEGRTYEQYF. The CDR3 DNA follows: TGTGCCAGCTCACCGGAGGGACGGACCTACGAGCAGTACTTC.

This clone has only a few counts. The chain combines TRBV7-9 with TRBJ2-5; 10 bases match TRBD2. V gave up 4 bases and J gave up 7 bases; unmatched junction bases: 18. There are 18 residues in the CDR3. Germline CDR1 SEHNR, CDR2 FQNEAQ (reference sequence). The CDR3 is CASSSRPLAGAPVRTQYF. The CDR3 DNA is TGTGCCAGCAGCTCGAGACCCCTAGCGGGGGCCCCAGTTCGGACCCAGTACTTC.

The rearrangement uses TRBV5-1 and TRBJ2-5; D unresolved. CDR1 SGHRS and CDR2 YFSETQ come from the germline V gene. There are 14 residues in the CDR3. V lost 7 bases and J lost 2, with 15 bases in between. Written as DNA, the CDR3 is TGCGCCAGCGGGTCGATGAGCTCACAAGAGACCCAGTACTTC. Its protein product is CASGSMSSQETQYF.